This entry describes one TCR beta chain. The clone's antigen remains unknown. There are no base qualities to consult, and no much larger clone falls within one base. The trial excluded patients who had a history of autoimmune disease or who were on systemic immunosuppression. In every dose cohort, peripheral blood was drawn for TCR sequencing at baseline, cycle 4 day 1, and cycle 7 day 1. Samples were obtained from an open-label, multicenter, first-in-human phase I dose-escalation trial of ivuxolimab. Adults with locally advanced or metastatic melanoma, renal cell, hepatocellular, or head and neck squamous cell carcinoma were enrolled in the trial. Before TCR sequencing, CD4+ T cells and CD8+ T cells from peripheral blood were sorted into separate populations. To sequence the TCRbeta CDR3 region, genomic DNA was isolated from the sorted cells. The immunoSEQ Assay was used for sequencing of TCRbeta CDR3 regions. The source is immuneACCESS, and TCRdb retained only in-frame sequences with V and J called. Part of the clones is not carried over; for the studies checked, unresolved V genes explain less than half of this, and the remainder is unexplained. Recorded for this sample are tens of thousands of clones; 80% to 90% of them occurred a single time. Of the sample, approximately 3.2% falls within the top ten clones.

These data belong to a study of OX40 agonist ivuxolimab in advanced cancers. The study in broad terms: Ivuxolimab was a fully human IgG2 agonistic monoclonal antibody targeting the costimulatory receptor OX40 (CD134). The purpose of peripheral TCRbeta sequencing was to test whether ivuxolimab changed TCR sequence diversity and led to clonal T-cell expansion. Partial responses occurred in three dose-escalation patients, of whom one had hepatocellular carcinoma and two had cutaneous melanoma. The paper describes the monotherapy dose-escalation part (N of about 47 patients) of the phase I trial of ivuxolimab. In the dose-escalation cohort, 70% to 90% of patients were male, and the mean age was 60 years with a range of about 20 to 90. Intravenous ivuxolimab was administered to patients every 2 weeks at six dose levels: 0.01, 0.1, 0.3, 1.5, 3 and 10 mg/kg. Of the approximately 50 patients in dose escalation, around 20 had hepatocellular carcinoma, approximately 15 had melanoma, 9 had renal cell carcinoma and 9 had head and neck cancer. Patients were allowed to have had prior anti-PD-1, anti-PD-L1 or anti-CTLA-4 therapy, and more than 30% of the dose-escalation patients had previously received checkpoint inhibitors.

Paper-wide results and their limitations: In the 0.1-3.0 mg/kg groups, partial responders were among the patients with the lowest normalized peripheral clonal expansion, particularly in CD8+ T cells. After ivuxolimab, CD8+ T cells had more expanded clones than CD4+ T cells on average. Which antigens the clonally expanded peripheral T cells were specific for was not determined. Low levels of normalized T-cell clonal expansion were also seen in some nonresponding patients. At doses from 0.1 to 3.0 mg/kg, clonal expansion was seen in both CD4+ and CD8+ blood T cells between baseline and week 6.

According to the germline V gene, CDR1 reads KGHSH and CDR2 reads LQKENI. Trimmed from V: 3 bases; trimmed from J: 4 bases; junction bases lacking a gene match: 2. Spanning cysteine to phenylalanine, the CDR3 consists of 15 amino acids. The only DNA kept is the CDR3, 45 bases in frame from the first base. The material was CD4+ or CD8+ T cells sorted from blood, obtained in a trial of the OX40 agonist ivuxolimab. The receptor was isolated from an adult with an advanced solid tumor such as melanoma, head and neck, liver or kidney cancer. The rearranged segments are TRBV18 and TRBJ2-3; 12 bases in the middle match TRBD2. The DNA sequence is TGTGCCAGCTCACCGACTAGCGGGGGCTCAGATACGCAGTATTTT. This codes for CASSPTSGGSDTQYF.